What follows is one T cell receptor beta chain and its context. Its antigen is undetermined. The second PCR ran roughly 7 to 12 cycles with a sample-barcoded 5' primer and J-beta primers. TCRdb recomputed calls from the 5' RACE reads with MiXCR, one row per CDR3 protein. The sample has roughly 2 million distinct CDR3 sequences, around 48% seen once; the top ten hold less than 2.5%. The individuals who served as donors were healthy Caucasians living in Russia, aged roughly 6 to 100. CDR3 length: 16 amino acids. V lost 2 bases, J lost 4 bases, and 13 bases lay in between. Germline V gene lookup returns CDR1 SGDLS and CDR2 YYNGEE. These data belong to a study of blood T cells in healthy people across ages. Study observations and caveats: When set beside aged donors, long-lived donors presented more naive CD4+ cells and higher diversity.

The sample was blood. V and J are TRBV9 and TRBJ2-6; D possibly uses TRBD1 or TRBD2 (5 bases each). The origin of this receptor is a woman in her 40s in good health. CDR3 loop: CASSVGTSGGANVLTF. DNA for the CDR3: TGTGCCAGCAGCGTCGGGACCTCGGGAGGGGCCAACGTCCTGACTTTC.